This T cell receptor beta chain is from a study of blood T cells in healthy people across ages. PBMCs numbering at least 7 million were isolated per sample. This clonotype was detected only a few times. The CDR3 is 16 residues long. With V trimmed by 7 bases and J by 0 bases, 9 bases remained unmatched. The authors ran a second PCR of 7 to 11 cycles using a sample-barcoded 5' primer and a J-beta primer mix. TCRdb reprocessed the 5' RACE reads via MiXCR and lists one record per CDR3 protein. Of some 710,000 distinct CDR3 sequences detected, about 20% appear once; the ten largest clones hold about 22%. Sequenced material: blood. The rearrangement joins TRBV12-3 or TRBV12-4 to TRBJ1-5, with 7 nucleotides matching TRBD1. The clonotype was recovered from a man between 70 and 80 years old in good health. The CDR3 nucleotides are TGTGCCAGCACCTTTAAGGGGGCCTATAGCAATCAGCCCCAGCATTTT. Translated, it gives CASTFKGAYSNQPQHF.